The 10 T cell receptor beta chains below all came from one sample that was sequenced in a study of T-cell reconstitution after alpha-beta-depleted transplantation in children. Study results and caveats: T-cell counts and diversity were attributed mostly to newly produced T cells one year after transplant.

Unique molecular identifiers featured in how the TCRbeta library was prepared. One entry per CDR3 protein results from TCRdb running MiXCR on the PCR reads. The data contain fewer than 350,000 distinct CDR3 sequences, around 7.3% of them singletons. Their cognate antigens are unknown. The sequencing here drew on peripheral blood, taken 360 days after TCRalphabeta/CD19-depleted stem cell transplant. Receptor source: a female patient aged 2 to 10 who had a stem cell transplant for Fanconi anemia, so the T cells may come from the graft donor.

The CDR3 protein is CASRPGQGGMNTEAFF. DNA for the CDR3: TGTGCCAGCAGACCTGGACAGGGGGGCATGAACACTGAAGCTTTCTTT. V is TRBV5-5 and J is TRBJ1-1; 10 bases line up with TRBD1. The ends lost 5 bases at V and 0 bases at J; junction bases unmatched: 7. Germline V lookup: CDR1 SGHKS, CDR2 YYEKEE (reference sequence). The CDR3 consists of 16 residues.

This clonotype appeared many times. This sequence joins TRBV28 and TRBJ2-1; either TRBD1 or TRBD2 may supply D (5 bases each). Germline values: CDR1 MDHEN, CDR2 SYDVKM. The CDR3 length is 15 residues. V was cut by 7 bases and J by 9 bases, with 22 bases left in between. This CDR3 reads CASTPRRGAGGEQFF. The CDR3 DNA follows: TGTGCCAGCACCCCAAGACGAGGGGCGGGCGGTGAGCAGTTCTTC.

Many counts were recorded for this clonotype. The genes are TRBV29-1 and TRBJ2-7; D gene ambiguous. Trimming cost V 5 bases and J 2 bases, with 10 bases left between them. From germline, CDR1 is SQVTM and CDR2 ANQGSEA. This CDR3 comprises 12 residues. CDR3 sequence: CSVSLVAYEQYF. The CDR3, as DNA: TGCAGCGTTTCTCTAGTTGCCTACGAGCAGTACTTC.

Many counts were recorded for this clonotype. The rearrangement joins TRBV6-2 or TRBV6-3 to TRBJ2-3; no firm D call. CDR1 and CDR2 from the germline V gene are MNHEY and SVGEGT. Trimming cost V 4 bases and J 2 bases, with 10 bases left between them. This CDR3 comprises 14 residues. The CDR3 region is CASSLMWFTDTQYF. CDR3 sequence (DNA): TGTGCCAGCAGTTTAATGTGGTTCACAGATACGCAGTATTTT.

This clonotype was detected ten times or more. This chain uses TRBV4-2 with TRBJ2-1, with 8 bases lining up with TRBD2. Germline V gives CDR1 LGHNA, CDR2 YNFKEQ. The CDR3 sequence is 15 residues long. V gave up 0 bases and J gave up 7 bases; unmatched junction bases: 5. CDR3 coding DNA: TGTGCCAGCAGCCAAGAGCAGCGGGAGCATAATGAGCAGTTCTTC. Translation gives CASSQEQREHNEQFF.

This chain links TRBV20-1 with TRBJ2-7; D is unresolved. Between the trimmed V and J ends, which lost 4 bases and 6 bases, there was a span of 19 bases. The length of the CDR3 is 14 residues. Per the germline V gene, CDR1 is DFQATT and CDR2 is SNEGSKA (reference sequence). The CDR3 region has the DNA TGCAGTGCTACCGAGATGGGCCGTTGGAGCGAGCAGTACGTC. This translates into CSATEMGRWSEQYV.

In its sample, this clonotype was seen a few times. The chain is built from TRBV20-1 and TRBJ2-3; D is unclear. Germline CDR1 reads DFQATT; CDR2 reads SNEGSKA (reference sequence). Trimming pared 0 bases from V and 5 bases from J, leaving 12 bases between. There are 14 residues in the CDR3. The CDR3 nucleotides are TGCAGTGCTAGAGACCCTGTCGTAGGAGATACGCAGTATTTT. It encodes CSARDPVVGDTQYF.

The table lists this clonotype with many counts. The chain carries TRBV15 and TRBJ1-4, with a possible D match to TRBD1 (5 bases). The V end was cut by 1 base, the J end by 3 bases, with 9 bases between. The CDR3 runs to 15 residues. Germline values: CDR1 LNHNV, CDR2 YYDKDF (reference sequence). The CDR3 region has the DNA TGTGCCACCAGCAGAGTTGGGGACGCTAATGAAAAACTGTTTTTT. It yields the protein CATSRVGDANEKLFF. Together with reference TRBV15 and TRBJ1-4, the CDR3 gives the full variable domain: DAMVIQNPRYQVTQFGKPVTLSCSQTLNHNVMYWYQQKSSQAPKLLFHYYDKDFNNEADTPDNFQSRRPNTSFCFLDIRSPGLGDTAMYLCATSRVGDANEKLFFGSGTQLSVL.

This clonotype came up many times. Written as DNA, the CDR3 is TGTGCCAGCAGCAGAGTTCCCGCCGGGACAGGGTACTACGAGCAGTACTTC. This codes for CASSRVPAGTGYYEQYF. J is TRBJ2-7 and V is TRBV6-5, with 9 bases aligning to TRBD1. This CDR3 has 17 residues. Germline CDR1 MNHEY, CDR2 SVGAGI. V was clipped by 6 bases and J by 3 bases; unmatched bases: 15.

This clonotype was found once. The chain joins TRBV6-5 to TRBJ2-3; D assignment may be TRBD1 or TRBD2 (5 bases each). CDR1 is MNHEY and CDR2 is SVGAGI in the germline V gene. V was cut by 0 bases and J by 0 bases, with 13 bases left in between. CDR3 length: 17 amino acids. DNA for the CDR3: TGTGCCAGCAGTTACTCTATAGGTTGGGGGAGCACAGATACGCAGTATTTT. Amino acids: CASSYSIGWGSTDTQYF.